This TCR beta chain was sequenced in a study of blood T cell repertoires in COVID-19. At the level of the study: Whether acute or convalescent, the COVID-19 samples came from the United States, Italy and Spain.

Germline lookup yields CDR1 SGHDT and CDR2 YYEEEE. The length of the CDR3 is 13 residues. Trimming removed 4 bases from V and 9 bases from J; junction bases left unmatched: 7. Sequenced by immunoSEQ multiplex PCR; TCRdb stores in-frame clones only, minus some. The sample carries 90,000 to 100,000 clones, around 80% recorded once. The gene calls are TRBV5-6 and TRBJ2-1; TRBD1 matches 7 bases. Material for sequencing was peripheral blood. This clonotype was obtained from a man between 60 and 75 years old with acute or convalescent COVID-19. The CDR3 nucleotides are TGTGCCAGCAGCAGGGACAGAGGCAGTGAGCAGTTCTTC. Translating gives CASSRDRGSEQFF.